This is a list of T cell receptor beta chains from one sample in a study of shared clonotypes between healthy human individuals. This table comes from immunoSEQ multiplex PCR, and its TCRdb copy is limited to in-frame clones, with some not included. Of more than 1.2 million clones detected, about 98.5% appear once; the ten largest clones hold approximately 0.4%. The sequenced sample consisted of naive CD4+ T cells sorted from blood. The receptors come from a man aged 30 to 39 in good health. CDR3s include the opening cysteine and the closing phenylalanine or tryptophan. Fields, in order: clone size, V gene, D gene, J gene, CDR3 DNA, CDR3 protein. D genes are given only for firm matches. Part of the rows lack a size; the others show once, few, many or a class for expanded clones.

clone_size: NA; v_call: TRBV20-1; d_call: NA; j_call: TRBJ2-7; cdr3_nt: TGCAGTGCTGGCCAGGGTTTGGAGCAGTACTTC; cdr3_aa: CSAGQGLEQYF
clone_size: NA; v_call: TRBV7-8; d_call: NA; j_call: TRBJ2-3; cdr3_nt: TGTGCCAGCAGCTTAAGTCTAGGGAGCACAGATACGCAGTATTTT; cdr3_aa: CASSLSLGSTDTQYF
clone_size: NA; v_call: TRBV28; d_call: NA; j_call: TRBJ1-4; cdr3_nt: TGTGCCAGCGGGAGAGCAACTAATGAAAAACTGTTTTTT; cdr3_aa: CASGRATNEKLFF
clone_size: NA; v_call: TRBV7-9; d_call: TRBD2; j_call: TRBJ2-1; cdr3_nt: TGTGCCAGCAGACGGACTAGCGGGACCCTTTCCGGTGAGCAGTTCTTC; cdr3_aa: CASRRTSGTLSGEQFF
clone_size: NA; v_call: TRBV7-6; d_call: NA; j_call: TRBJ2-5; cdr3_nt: TGTGCCAGCAGTTTATCGGGGCCCCAAGAGACCCAGTACTTC; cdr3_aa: CASSLSGPQETQYF
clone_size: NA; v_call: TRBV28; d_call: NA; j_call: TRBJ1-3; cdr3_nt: TGTGCCAGCACCGCTCCCCACTCTGGAAACACCATATATTTT; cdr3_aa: CASTAPHSGNTIYF
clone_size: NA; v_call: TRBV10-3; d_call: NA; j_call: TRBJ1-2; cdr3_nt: TGTGCCATCAGGGGAGAGGGAAACTATGGCTACACCTTC; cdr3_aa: CAIRGEGNYGYTF
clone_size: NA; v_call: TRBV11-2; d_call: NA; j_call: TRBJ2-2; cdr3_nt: TGTGCCAGCAGCCGCACCGGGGAGCTGTTTTTT; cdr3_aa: CASSRTGELFF
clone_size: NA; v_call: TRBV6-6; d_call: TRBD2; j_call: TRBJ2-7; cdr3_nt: TGTGCCAGCAGTGGCCGGGGGGAGGGGCGAGCCTACGAGCAGTACTTC; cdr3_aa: CASSGRGEGRAYEQYF
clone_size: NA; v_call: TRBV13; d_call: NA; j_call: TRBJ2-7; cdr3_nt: TGTGCCAGCAGCTTATGGGGGGCTTCCGGCTCCTACGAGCAGTACTTC; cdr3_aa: CASSLWGASGSYEQYF
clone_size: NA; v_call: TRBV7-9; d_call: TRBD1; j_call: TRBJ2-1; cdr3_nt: TGTGCCAGCAGCTTAAGACAGGGGTCGTACAATGAGCAGTTCTTC; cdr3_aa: CASSLRQGSYNEQFF
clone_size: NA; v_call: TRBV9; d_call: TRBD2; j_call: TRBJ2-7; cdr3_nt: TGTGCCACCATTCAAGTGACTAGCGAGAGCTCCTACGAGCAGTACTTC; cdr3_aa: CATIQVTSESSYEQYF
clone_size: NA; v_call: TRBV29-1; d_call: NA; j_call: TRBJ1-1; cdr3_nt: TGCAGCGCGGCGTTCCCCGAAGCTTTCTTT; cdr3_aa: CSAAFPEAFF
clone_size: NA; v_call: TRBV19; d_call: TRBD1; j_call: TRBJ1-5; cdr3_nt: TGTGCCAGTCGGGACAGGGGAAATCAGCCCCAGCATTTT; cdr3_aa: CASRDRGNQPQHF
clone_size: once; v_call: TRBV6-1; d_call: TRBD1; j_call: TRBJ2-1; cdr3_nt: TGTGCCAGCAGTGAAGCCCAAACAGGGGCCTACAATGAGCAGTTCTTC; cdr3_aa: CASSEAQTGAYNEQFF
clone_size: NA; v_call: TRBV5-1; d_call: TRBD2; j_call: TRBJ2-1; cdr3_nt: TGCGCCAGCAGCTTGGGAGCGGGAGCTCGGAATGAGCAGTTCTTC; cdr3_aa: CASSLGAGARNEQFF
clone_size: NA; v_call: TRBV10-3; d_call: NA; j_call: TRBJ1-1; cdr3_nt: TGTGCCATAAGACAGAGCAATGAAGCTTTCTTT; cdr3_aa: CAIRQSNEAFF
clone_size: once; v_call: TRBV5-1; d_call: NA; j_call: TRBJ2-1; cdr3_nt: TGCGCCAGCAGCTTGAATTACTACAATGAGCAGTTCTTC; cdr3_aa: CASSLNYYNEQFF
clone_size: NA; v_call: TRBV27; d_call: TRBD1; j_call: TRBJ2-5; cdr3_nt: TGTGCCAGCAGTTTTTCGGACAGGGAGAAAAAGGAGACCCAGTACTTC; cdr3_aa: CASSFSDREKKETQYF